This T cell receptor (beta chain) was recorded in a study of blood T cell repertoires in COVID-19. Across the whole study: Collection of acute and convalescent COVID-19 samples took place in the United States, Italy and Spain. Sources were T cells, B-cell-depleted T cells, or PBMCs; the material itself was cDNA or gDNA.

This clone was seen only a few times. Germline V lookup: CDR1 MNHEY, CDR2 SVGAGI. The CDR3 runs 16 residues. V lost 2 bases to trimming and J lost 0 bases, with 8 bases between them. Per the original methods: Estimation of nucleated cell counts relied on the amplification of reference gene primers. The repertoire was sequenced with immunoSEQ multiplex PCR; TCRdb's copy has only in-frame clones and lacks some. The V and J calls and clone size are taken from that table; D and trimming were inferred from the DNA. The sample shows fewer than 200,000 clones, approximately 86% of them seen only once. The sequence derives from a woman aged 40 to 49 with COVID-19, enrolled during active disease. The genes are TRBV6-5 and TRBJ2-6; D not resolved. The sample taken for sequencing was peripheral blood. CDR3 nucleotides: TGTGCCAGCAGTTACGTCCCCGTCTCTGGGGCCAACGTCCTGACTTTC. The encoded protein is CASSYVPVSGANVLTF.